This T cell receptor (beta chain) was documented in a study of Ad26.COV2.S vaccination and SARS-CoV-2 variants. Treatment here: some 19 received Ad26.COV2.S at low or high dose, single or two shots; about 5 received placebo; per-sample allocation not given. Following the first vaccine or placebo injection, samples were taken on day 63. Data came from immunoSEQ multiplex PCR; TCRdb stores just in-frame clones and leaves some out. There are fewer than 400,000 clones in the sample; more than 70% occur only once, and roughly 1.9% lies in the top ten. Germline lookup yields CDR1 SGHNT and CDR2 YYREEE (reference sequence). This CDR3 is 17 amino acids long. V was pared by 4 bases and J by 1 base, with 21 bases between.

Material: peripheral blood, obtained in a trial of Ad26.COV2.S vaccine versus placebo. The chain couples TRBV5-4 to TRBJ2-7, with D perhaps TRBD1 or TRBD2 (6 bases each). The sequence was obtained from a person aged 18 to 59 who received the Ad26.COV2.S COVID-19 vaccine or a placebo. The DNA for the CDR3 is TGTGCCAGCAGCCTAGGGGGTCAAGGGGGGATATCCTACGAGCAGTACTTC. Its translation is CASSLGGQGGISYEQYF. Based on the CDR3 plus reference TRBV5-4 and TRBJ2-7, the full variable domain is ETGVTQSPTHLIKTRGQQVTLRCSSQSGHNTVSWYQQALGQGPQFIFQYYREEENGRGNFPPRFSGLQFPNYSSELNVNALELDDSALYLCASSLGGQGGISYEQYFGPGTRLTVT.